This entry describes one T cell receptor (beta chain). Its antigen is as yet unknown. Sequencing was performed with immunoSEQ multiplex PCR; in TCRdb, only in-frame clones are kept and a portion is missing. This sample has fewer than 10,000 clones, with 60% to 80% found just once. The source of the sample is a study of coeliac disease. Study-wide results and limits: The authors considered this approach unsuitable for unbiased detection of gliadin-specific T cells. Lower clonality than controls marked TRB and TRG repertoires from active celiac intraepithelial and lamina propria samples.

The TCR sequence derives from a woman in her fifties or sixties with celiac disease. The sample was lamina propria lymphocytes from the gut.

The CDR3 protein is CASAREGVSDTQYF. CDR3 nucleotide sequence: TGTGCCAGCGCGCGGGAGGGGGTCTCAGATACGCAGTATTTT. The chain is built from TRBV27 and TRBJ2-3; TRBD2 matches 9 bases. V was clipped by 8 bases and J by 4 bases; unmatched bases: 7. The CDR3 is made up of 14 amino acids. Germline lookup yields CDR1 MNHEY and CDR2 SMNVEV (reference sequence).